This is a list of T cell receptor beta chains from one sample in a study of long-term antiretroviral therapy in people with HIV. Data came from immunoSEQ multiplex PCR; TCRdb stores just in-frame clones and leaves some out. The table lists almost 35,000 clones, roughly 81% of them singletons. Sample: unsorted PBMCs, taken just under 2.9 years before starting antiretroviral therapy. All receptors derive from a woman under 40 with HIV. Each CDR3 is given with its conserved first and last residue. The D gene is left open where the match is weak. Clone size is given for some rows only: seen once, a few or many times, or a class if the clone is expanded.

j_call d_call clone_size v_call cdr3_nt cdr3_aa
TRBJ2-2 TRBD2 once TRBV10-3 TGTGCCATCAGTGGGAGGACTAGCGCAAACACCGGGGAGCTGTTTTTT CAISGRTSANTGELFF
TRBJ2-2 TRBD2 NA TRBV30 TGTGCCTGGGAGGCCTCGGGGGGATTCACCGGGGAGCTGTTTTTT CAWEASGGFTGELFF
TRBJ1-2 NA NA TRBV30 TGTGCCTGGAGTGGACAGGCCATGAGTGGCTACACCTTC CAWSGQAMSGYTF
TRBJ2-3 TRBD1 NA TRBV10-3 TGTGCCACCAGGACAGGAGATACGCAGTATTTT CATRTGDTQYF
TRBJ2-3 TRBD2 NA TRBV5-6 TGTGCCAGCAGCAGCGTCTGGCGGGGGGGCGTCACAGATACGCAGTATTTT CASSSVWRGGVTDTQYF
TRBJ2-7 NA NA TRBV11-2 TGTGCCAGCAGCTTCCGGGACAATTCTGCCCTGAATTCCTACGAGCAGTACTTC CASSFRDNSALNSYEQYF
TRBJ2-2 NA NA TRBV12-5 TGTGCTAGTGGCCGGGACGGACTTAACACCGGGGAGCTGTTTTTT CASGRDGLNTGELFF
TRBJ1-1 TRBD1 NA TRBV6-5 TGTGCCAGCAGTGGGAGCGACAGGGGAAACACTGAAGCTTTCTTT CASSGSDRGNTEAFF
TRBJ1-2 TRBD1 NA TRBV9 TGTGCCAGCAGCGTAGAGGGACAGGGAAATTCTGTACGTGGCTACACCTTC CASSVEGQGNSVRGYTF
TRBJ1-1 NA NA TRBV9 TGTGCCAGCAGCGTAGGTGGAGGCGCGAACACTGAAGCTTTCTTT CASSVGGGANTEAFF
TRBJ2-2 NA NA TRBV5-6 TGTGCCAGCAGCTTTTCGGCGGCCGGGGAGCTGTTTTTT CASSFSAAGELFF
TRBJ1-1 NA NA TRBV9 TGTGCCAGCAGCGTAGAACCGCTGGGTGAAGCTTTCTTT CASSVEPLGEAFF
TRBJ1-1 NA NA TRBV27 TGTGCCAGCCGTCTTAGGGGGGGGAACACTGAAGCTTTCTTT CASRLRGGNTEAFF
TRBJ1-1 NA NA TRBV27 TGTGCCAGCAGTCACACAGGGTGGGGAAGTTTGGACACTGAAGCTTTCTTT CASSHTGWGSLDTEAFF
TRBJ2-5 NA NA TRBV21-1 TGTGCCAGCAGCAAACACAGATACCAAGAGACCCAGTACTTC CASSKHRYQETQYF
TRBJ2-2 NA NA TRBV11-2 TGTGCCAGCAGCTCCAACTCTGGGGCTAACTCTTGGGGCACCGGGGAGCTGTTTTTT CASSSNSGANSWGTGELFF
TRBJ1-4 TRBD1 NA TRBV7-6 TGTGCCAGCAGCCGGGAGGGACAGGCTAATGAAAAACTGTTTTTT CASSREGQANEKLFF